Described below is a single TCR beta chain sequence and its context. As yet, its antigen is unknown. These data are taken from a study of OX40 agonist ivuxolimab in advanced cancers. Turning to the study itself: Cohort: approximately 83% men, mean age about 60, aged about 20 to 85. Whole-study findings and limits: Patients who responded partially at 0.1-3.0 mg/kg showed clonal expansion ranking among the lowest. Low normalized T-cell clonal expansion was also seen in some nonresponders.

The table came from immunoSEQ multiplex PCR; TCRdb's copy has only in-frame clones and leaves some out. Of under 15,000 clones listed, around 83% are singletons. Peripheral blood came from all dose cohorts at three timepoints. CDR3 length equals 14 residues. The sample consisted of CD4+ or CD8+ T cells sorted from blood, taken in a trial of the OX40 agonist ivuxolimab. This TCR was sampled from an adult with an advanced solid tumor such as melanoma, head and neck, liver or kidney cancer. J is TRBJ1-2 and V is TRBV21-1; the table's D call of TRBD1 was not tested on the DNA. TRBV21-1 is listed as a pseudogene. In DNA form, the CDR3 reads TGTGCCAGCAGCAAAGAAGGGACAGGGCACGGCTACACCTTC. Translation: CASSKEGTGHGYTF.